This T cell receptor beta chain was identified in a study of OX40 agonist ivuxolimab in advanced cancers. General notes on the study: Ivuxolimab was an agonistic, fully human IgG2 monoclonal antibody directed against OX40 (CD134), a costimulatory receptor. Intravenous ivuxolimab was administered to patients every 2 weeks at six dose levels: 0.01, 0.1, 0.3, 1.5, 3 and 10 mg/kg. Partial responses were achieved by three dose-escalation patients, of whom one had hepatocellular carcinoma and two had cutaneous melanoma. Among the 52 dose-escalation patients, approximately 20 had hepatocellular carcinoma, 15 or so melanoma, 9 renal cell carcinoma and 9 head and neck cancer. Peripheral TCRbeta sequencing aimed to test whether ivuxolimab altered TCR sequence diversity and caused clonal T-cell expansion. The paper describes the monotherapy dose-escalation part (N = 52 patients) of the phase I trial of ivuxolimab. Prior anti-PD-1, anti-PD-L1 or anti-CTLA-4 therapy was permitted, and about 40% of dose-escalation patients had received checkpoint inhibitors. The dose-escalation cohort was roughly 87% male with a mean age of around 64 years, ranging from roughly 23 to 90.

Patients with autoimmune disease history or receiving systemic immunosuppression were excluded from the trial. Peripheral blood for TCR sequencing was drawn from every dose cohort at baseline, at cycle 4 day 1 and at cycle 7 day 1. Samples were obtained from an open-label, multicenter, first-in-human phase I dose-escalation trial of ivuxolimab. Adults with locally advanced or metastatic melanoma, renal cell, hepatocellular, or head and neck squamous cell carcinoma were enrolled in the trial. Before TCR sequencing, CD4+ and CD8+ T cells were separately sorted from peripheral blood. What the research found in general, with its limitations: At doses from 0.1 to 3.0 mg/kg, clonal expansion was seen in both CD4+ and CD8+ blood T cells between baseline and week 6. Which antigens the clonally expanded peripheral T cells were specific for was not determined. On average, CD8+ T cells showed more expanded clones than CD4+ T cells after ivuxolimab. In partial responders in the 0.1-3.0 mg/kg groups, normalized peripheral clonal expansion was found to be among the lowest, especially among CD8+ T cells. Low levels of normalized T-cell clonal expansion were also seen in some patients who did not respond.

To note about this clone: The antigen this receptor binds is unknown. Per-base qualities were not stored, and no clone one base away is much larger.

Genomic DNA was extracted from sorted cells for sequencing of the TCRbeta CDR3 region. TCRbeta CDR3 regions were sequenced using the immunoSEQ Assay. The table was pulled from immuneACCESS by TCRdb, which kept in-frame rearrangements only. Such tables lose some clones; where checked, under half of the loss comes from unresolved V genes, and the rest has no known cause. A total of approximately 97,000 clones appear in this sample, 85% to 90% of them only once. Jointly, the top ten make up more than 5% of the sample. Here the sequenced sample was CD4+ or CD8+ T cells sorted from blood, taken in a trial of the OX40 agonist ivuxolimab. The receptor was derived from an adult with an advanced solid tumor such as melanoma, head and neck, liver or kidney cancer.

The CDR3 region reads CASSVPKRGGLTDTQYF. The sequenced DNA: TGTGCCAGCAGCGTACCGAAGCGGGGGGGGCTCACAGATACGCAGTATTTT. The chain is assembled from TRBV9 and TRBJ2-3, with 10 junctional bases fitting TRBD2. The germline V gene sets CDR1 to SGDLS and CDR2 to YYNGEE. The CDR3 contains 17 residues, cysteine and phenylalanine counted. The kept DNA is CDR3 alone, 51 bases in frame from the first base. Here V drops 1 base and J drops 2 bases, and the junction holds 7 bases not matched to any gene.